What follows is one TCR beta chain and its context. Which antigen it targets is not known. Qualities for individual bases were not recorded, and no much larger clone is one base off. This sample was taken from a study of regulatory T cells in long-lasting Graves disease (dated by TCRdb to the early 2020s). In terms of the full investigation: To count as having persistent Graves' disease, a patient had to have received antithyroid drug treatment for over 5 years with TSH receptor autoantibodies remaining persistently positive. Patients with persistent Graves' disease were compared with patients with newly diagnosed Graves' disease using TCR sequencing and RNA sequencing of peripheral blood. The study took place in China and was registered as a clinical trial. A total of roughly 35 samples underwent TCR sequencing: roughly 13 from persistent and some 20 from newly diagnosed Graves' disease patients. Antithyroid drugs had been taken for about 9.7 years on average by persistent Graves' disease patients in the clinical cohort.

Libraries were made using multiplex PCR. Sequencing was performed on an Illumina HiSeq 4000. TCR beta libraries were built with iRepertoire HTBI primers and Arm-PCR amplification of CDR3 regions. PCR products were gel purified before sequencing. Per the authors' processing: Across samples, 60 to 75 TRBV and roughly 15 TRBJ segments were identified and used for gene usage analysis of CDR3 amino acid clonotypes. Filtered high-quality paired reads were merged into contigs using COPE and FqMerger. BLAST was used to align contigs to the IMGT TRBV, TRBD and TRBJ reference genes, and CDR3 was defined following IMGT. Any clonotype with a frequency above 0.1% was classified as a highly expanded clone. Repertoire diversity was measured by Shannon entropy, and V-J evenness by the Gini coefficient. Public clonotypes were defined as clonotypes shared by more than one individual. TCRdb passed the public sequencing reads through fastp at Q25 and MiXCR, retaining productive beta sequences. CDR3 protein sequences are deduplicated, and each keeps its most common genes and DNA. In this record, the V and J calls reflect TCRdb's handling and not the investigators' own analysis. The sample table records about 400,000 distinct CDR3 sequences; around 21% of these occur just once. Of the sample, about a fifth is held by the ten largest clones.

General study outcomes and caveats: Patients with persistent disease shared more public clonotypes (about 2,900) than newly diagnosed patients did (966). Sequencing and analysis were limited to the TCR beta chain. The study examined only peripheral blood because the primary lesion, thyroid tissue, could not be accessed. Preferential use of TRBV28, TRBJ1-2 and TRBJ2-5 was observed in persistent disease, whereas TRBV20-1 and TRBJ2-1 were favored in newly diagnosed disease. The authors noted that the small sample size was a limitation that may lower accuracy. Persistent Graves' disease patients showed lower TCR Shannon entropy and fewer highly expanded clones than newly diagnosed patients, suggesting clonal expansion.

Taken from cysteine to phenylalanine, the CDR3 has 15 residues. Kept here is only the CDR3 DNA, which spans 45 bases and is read in frame from base 1. The junction shows trimming of 3 bases on V and 0 bases on J, plus 11 bases between the germline ends. Sequences SGHRS (CDR1) and YFSETQ (CDR2) are obtained from the germline V gene. The time point label here, explained by the study, means: persistent/refractory GD, antithyroid drugs over 5 years with positive TRAb. RNA was extracted from PBMCs in TRIzol for both TCR sequencing and RNA sequencing. Graves' disease was diagnosed according to American Thyroid Association guidelines. Patients for the study were recruited at an endocrinology department in Xi'an, China. Each patient gave 9 to 10 milliliters of peripheral blood, collected in an EDTA anticoagulant tube. Ficoll Paque Plus density gradient separation was used to isolate PBMCs, and no further T cell sorting was done. RNA quality was checked with an Agilent 2100 Bioanalyzer and agarose gel, and concentration with a NanoDrop 2000.

The chain employs TRBV5-1 and TRBJ2-3; the D gene could be TRBD1 or TRBD2, each one agreeing over 5 bases. The specimen comprised peripheral blood mononuclear cells (PBMCs), sampled when the disease was refractory, from a patient treated with antithyroid drugs. The receptor comes from a female donor with Graves disease. Here is the DNA: TGCGCCAGCAGCTATCGGGACCCTAGCACAGATACGCAGTATTTT. This gives the protein CASSYRDPSTDTQYF. When the CDR3 is completed using the reference TRBV5-1 and TRBJ2-3 genes on either side, the full variable domain is KAGVTQTPRYLIKTRGQQVTLSCSPISGHRSVSWYQQTPGQGLQFLFEYFSETQRNKGNFPGRFSGRQFSNSRSEMNVSTLELGDSALYLCASSYRDPSTDTQYFGPGTRLTVL.